This T cell receptor beta chain was sequenced during a study of T cell responses to AZD1222 COVID-19 vaccine. Study results and caveats: Spike-specific TCR breadth and depth went up after people got two AZD1222 doses.

Produced via immunoSEQ multiplex PCR; TCRdb's table is partial and in-frame only. The sample yields roughly 180,000 clones, around 90% seen once. Trimming cost V 3 bases and J 8 bases; bases outside gene matches: 1. This CDR3 comprises 14 residues. Germline V gene sequence: CDR1 KGHSH, CDR2 LQKENI. About this clone: Its matching antigen is unknown.

Analysis merged second doses at about 4 or about 12 weeks. The TCR comes from an adult who received the AZD1222 COVID-19 vaccine. The chain is built from TRBV18 and TRBJ1-6; the match to TRBD1 covers 10 bases. The sample consisted of peripheral blood, taken 28 days after the second AZD1222 dose. The CDR3 spells CASSPGTGDSPLHF. As DNA, the CDR3 is TGTGCCAGCTCACCCGGGACAGGGGATTCACCCCTCCACTTT. Full variable domain (rest looked up from reference TRBV18 and TRBJ1-6): NAGVMQNPRHLVRRRGQEARLRCSPMKGHSHVYWYRQLPEEGLKFMVYLQKENIIDESGMPKERFSAEFPKEGPSILRIQQVVRGDSAAYFCASSPGTGDSPLHFGNGTRLTVT.